This T cell receptor (beta chain) was profiled in a study of cytomegalovirus exposure and HLA in healthy donors. Both 60 Vbeta primers and 13 Jbeta primers went into the PCR. Clones were read by immunoSEQ multiplex PCR, and TCRdb kept only the in-frame ones, dropping some. The sample carries some 97,000 clones, roughly 77% recorded once. Germline CDR1 SEHNR, CDR2 FQNEAQ (reference sequence). Trimming shortened V by 7 bases and J by 6 bases, and 15 bases separated the two germline ends. The CDR3 extends over 13 amino acids. About this clone: Its antigen is as yet unknown.

Whole-study results and caveats: Investigators reported more than 150 TCR beta chains as tied to cytomegalovirus.

The sequencing input was PBMCs. V usage is TRBV7-9 and J usage is TRBJ1-1; no clear D gene. The clonotype comes from a woman aged 50 to 60 in good health and CMV-seropositive. The CDR3 bases are TGTGCCAGCATCTACCCGGGGATACCTGAAGCTTTCTTT. This encodes CASIYPGIPEAFF.